These T cell receptor beta chains were read from a single sample in a study of blood T cell repertoires in COVID-19. Method: immunoSEQ multiplex PCR; TCRdb's copy keeps in-frame clones and lacks some. The profile shows around 210,000 clones, 80% to 90% of them singletons. Sequencing was carried out using peripheral blood. The receptor source for this set is a woman in her seventies with acute or convalescent COVID-19. Each CDR3 is given with its conserved first and last residue. The D gene is left open where the match is weak. Expanded clones are given a class, and other clones once, few, many or no size at all.

j_call: TRBJ2-5
v_call: TRBV5-6
d_call: TRBD2
clone_size: -
cdr3_aa: CASSGTSGGETQYF
cdr3_nt: TGTGCCAGCTCCGGGACTAGCGGGGGGGAGACCCAGTACTTC

j_call: TRBJ2-5
v_call: TRBV5-4
d_call: -
clone_size: -
cdr3_aa: CASSLLQETQYF
cdr3_nt: TGTGCCAGCAGCTTACTGCAAGAGACCCAGTACTTC

j_call: TRBJ1-1
v_call: TRBV20-1
d_call: -
clone_size: -
cdr3_aa: CSGRRDIEAFF
cdr3_nt: TGCAGTGGAAGGAGGGATATCGAAGCTTTCTTT

j_call: TRBJ2-2
v_call: TRBV28
d_call: -
clone_size: -
cdr3_aa: CASSLFSAGTGELFF
cdr3_nt: TGTGCCAGCAGTTTATTTTCCGCGGGCACCGGGGAGCTGTTTTTT

j_call: TRBJ1-3
v_call: TRBV6-6
d_call: TRBD1
clone_size: few
cdr3_aa: CASGPRDRTYF
cdr3_nt: TGTGCCAGCGGACCCCGGGACAGGACATATTTT

j_call: TRBJ2-2
v_call: TRBV19
d_call: -
clone_size: -
cdr3_aa: CASSPLNTGELFF
cdr3_nt: TGTGCCAGTAGCCCACTGAACACCGGGGAGCTGTTTTTT

j_call: TRBJ1-1
v_call: TRBV5-6
d_call: TRBD1
clone_size: -
cdr3_aa: CASSFERQGAGGAFF
cdr3_nt: TGTGCCAGCAGCTTTGAACGGCAGGGGGCAGGGGGAGCTTTCTTT

j_call: TRBJ2-5
v_call: TRBV13
d_call: TRBD2
clone_size: -
cdr3_aa: CASSSPARLAGALRDAQYF
cdr3_nt: TGTGCCAGCAGCTCCCCAGCCAGACTAGCGGGGGCCCTTAGGGATGCCCAGTACTTC

j_call: TRBJ1-1
v_call: TRBV28
d_call: -
clone_size: -
cdr3_aa: CASSSRYPEAEAFF
cdr3_nt: TGTGCCAGCAGTTCTAGGTACCCAGAGGCTGAAGCTTTCTTT

j_call: TRBJ1-3
v_call: TRBV2
d_call: TRBD1
clone_size: -
cdr3_aa: CASSRGTGPSSGNTIYF
cdr3_nt: TGTGCCAGCAGTCGGGGGACAGGCCCTAGCTCTGGAAACACCATATATTTT

j_call: TRBJ1-5
v_call: TRBV7-6
d_call: TRBD1
clone_size: few
cdr3_aa: CASSPRTGGGQPQHF
cdr3_nt: TGTGCCAGCAGCCCTCGGACAGGAGGAGGGCAGCCCCAGCATTTT

j_call: TRBJ1-6
v_call: TRBV2
d_call: -
clone_size: -
cdr3_aa: CASSEGGTTPLHF
cdr3_nt: TGTGCCAGCAGTGAAGGGGGGACAACACCCCTCCACTTT

j_call: TRBJ2-7
v_call: TRBV2
d_call: TRBD1
clone_size: once
cdr3_aa: CASRGGQGAREQYF
cdr3_nt: TGTGCCAGCAGGGGGGGACAGGGGGCGAGGGAGCAGTACTTC

j_call: TRBJ1-2
v_call: TRBV12-3/TRBV12-4
d_call: -
clone_size: -
cdr3_aa: CASSFQGGDGYTF
cdr3_nt: TGTGCCAGCAGTTTCCAGGGTGGAGATGGCTACACCTTC

j_call: TRBJ1-1
v_call: TRBV19
d_call: -
clone_size: -
cdr3_aa: CASSFYREGTEAFF
cdr3_nt: TGTGCCAGTAGTTTCTACAGGGAGGGGACTGAAGCTTTCTTT

j_call: TRBJ2-7
v_call: TRBV6-2/TRBV6-3
d_call: TRBD1
clone_size: -
cdr3_aa: CASSSRDRGASVEQYF
cdr3_nt: TGTGCCAGCAGTTCCCGGGACAGGGGGGCTTCTGTGGAGCAGTACTTC

j_call: TRBJ1-4
v_call: TRBV7-7
d_call: TRBD1
clone_size: -
cdr3_aa: CASSPRQGGVEKLFF
cdr3_nt: TGTGCTAGCAGCCCGCGACAGGGTGGGGTTGAAAAACTGTTTTTT

j_call: TRBJ1-4
v_call: TRBV28
d_call: TRBD1
clone_size: -
cdr3_aa: CASSFVGQTNEKLFF
cdr3_nt: TGTGCCAGCAGTTTTGTGGGACAGACTAATGAAAAACTGTTTTTT

j_call: TRBJ2-3
v_call: TRBV27
d_call: TRBD2
clone_size: -
cdr3_aa: CASRTSGGVKTDTQYF
cdr3_nt: TGTGCCAGCAGAACTAGCGGGGGGGTAAAGACAGATACGCAGTATTTT

j_call: TRBJ1-2
v_call: TRBV5-4
d_call: TRBD1
clone_size: -
cdr3_aa: CASSLDRDGGYTF
cdr3_nt: TGTGCCAGCAGCCTCGACAGGGACGGTGGCTACACCTTC

j_call: TRBJ1-3
v_call: TRBV3-1/TRBV3-2
d_call: TRBD1
clone_size: -
cdr3_aa: CASSRTGGNSGNTIYF
cdr3_nt: TGTGCCAGCAGCCGGACAGGCGGGAACTCTGGAAACACCATATATTTT

j_call: TRBJ1-4
v_call: TRBV4-1
d_call: TRBD1
clone_size: -
cdr3_aa: CASSQDEGGYFKLFF
cdr3_nt: TGCGCCAGCAGCCAAGATGAAGGGGGCTACTTTAAACTGTTTTTT

j_call: TRBJ1-5
v_call: TRBV5-1
d_call: -
clone_size: -
cdr3_aa: CASSLGLSGNQPQHF
cdr3_nt: TGCGCCAGCAGCTTGGGACTGAGCGGCAATCAGCCCCAGCATTTT

j_call: TRBJ2-1
v_call: TRBV4-3
d_call: TRBD2
clone_size: once
cdr3_aa: CASSQDRTSVPPLNEQFF
cdr3_nt: TGCGCCAGCAGCCAAGATCGGACTAGCGTTCCTCCCCTCAATGAGCAGTTCTTC

j_call: TRBJ2-2
v_call: TRBV4-2
d_call: TRBD1
clone_size: -
cdr3_aa: CASSQPRGTGVTGELFF
cdr3_nt: TGTGCCAGCAGCCAGCCTCGGGGGACAGGTGTAACCGGGGAGCTGTTTTTT

j_call: TRBJ2-2
v_call: TRBV27
d_call: -
clone_size: -
cdr3_aa: CASRTGRTGELFF
cdr3_nt: TGTGCCAGCAGGACAGGGAGGACCGGGGAGCTGTTTTTT

j_call: TRBJ2-6
v_call: TRBV4-2
d_call: TRBD1
clone_size: -
cdr3_aa: CASSQGTGAISGANVLTF
cdr3_nt: TGTGCCAGCAGCCAAGGAACAGGGGCGATCTCTGGGGCCAACGTCCTGACTTTC

j_call: TRBJ2-7
v_call: TRBV5-5
d_call: -
clone_size: -
cdr3_aa: CASSLTASYYEQYF
cdr3_nt: TGTGCCAGCAGCTTAACGGCTAGCTACTACGAGCAGTACTTC

j_call: TRBJ1-1
v_call: TRBV5-1
d_call: -
clone_size: few
cdr3_aa: CASSLSFPPGGSEAFF
cdr3_nt: TGCGCCAGCAGCCTCTCATTTCCCCCGGGAGGTAGTGAAGCTTTCTTT

j_call: TRBJ1-2
v_call: TRBV4-2
d_call: TRBD1
clone_size: -
cdr3_aa: CASSQGTGDYGYTF
cdr3_nt: TGTGCCAGCAGCCAAGGAACAGGGGACTATGGCTACACCTTC